There are many counts of the clone carrying this T cell receptor (beta chain). Its antigen is not identified. This entry comes from a study of neurological immune-mediated disorders. The study, taken as a whole, reports: CDR3 amino acid sequences of expanded clones were not shared across subjects, a result suggesting private repertoires in all groups. Phylogenetic grouping put 18 of 34 multiple sclerosis patients' repertoires into one related-CDR3 cluster, a possible signature. HTLV-1-associated myelopathy displayed the greatest TCR clonal expansion, and multiple sclerosis exhibited the smallest, lower than that of healthy controls.

As for the cDNA, it was generated by 5'RACE with 10-nucleotide random UMIs. TCRdb ran MiXCR on the 5' RACE reads and lists one entry per CDR3 protein. The table lists roughly 27,000 distinct CDR3 sequences, about 2.5% of them singletons. Trimming shortened V by 0 bases and J by 8 bases, and 7 bases separated the two germline ends. Germline V lookup: CDR1 MNHEY, CDR2 SVGAGI. This CDR3 is 13 amino acids long. This receptor was taken from a woman in her fifties or sixties with multiple sclerosis. Sequencing was done on a sample of PBMCs. The chain carries TRBV6-5 and TRBJ1-4; TRBD1 is a possible D gene (6 bases). The CDR3 region has the DNA TGTGCCAGCAGTTACTCAGGGGGAGAAAAACTGTTTTTT. Translation gives CASSYSGGEKLFF.